Described below is a single T cell receptor (beta chain) sequence and its context. Its antigen is unknown. These data come from a study of cytomegalovirus exposure and HLA in healthy donors. General study points: HLA alleles showed associations with 16,951 TCR beta sequences in a later analysis, at a 0.05 false discovery rate. CMV serostatus stood as the only immune exposure information on hand.

Primers: 60 Vbeta forward and 13 Jbeta reverse. Clones were sequenced by immunoSEQ multiplex PCR, and TCRdb holds only the in-frame ones, with some missing. The sample has fewer than 200,000 clones, 80% seen once. CDR1 is MNHNS, CDR2 SASEGT, per germline. V lost 6 bases and J lost 4; bases outside the gene matches: 9. This CDR3 contains 15 residues. The specimen was PBMCs. This clonotype originated in a boy aged 5 to 17 in good health and CMV-seronegative. The chain combines TRBV6-1 with TRBJ1-5, with TRBD1 matching 7 bases. Written as DNA, the CDR3 is TGTGCCAGCAGAACCACGGGACAGCCTAATCAGCCCCAGCATTTT. This gives the protein CASRTTGQPNQPQHF.